These 20 T cell receptor beta chains originate from one sample sequenced in a study of CD8 T cells in Susac syndrome. The RNA input was roughly 0.5 to 1 ug, and it was reverse transcribed with random hexamers. One entry per CDR3 protein, called by TCRdb with MiXCR from the immunoSEQ multiplex PCR reads. Of some 200,000 distinct CDR3 sequences in the sample, roughly 91% are singletons; the top ten hold 0.087%. Sequencing input: CD4+ T cells from PBMCs. All receptors come from a human donor with Susac syndrome.

This chain joins TRBV5-1 and TRBJ2-2; TRBD2 matches at 7 bases. Germline assignment: CDR1 SGHRS and CDR2 YFSETQ. The CDR3 has 15 residues. V shed 6 bases, J shed 5 bases, and the junction held 10 bases outside the gene matches. DNA of the CDR3: TGCGCCAGCATCATGGACCCAGCGGGGACCGGGGAGCTGTTTTTT. It specifies CASIMDPAGTGELFF.

Only one count was recorded for this clonotype. CDR3 loop: CASSPSRGYNTEAFF. As DNA, the CDR3 is TGTGCCAGCAGCCCTTCAAGGGGATATAACACTGAAGCTTTCTTT. The rearrangement links TRBV5-5 to TRBJ1-1; the D gene is possibly TRBD1 (5 bases). V lost 4 bases, J lost 2 bases, and 15 bases lay in between. The CDR3 runs to 15 residues. The germline CDR1 and CDR2 sequences are SGHKS and YYEKEE (reference sequence).

The chain combines TRBV2 with TRBJ1-2, with D unclear. The CDR3 runs 14 residues. V lost 7 bases, J lost 5 bases, and 17 bases lay in between. The germline gives CDR1 SNHLY, CDR2 FYNNEI. For the CDR3, the DNA is TGTGCCAGCAAGCCGCAGGCACATACTTATGGCTACACCTTC. Protein sequence: CASKPQAHTYGYTF.

The V gene is TRBV20-1, the J gene TRBJ2-1; 8 nucleotides agree with TRBD2. CDR3 size: 15 residues. With V trimmed by 6 bases and J by 0 bases, 7 bases remained unmatched. In germline, CDR1 is DFQATT, CDR2 SNEGSKA (reference sequence). DNA of the CDR3: TGCAGTGCCCCCCTGAGCGGGAGCTCCTACAATGAGCAGTTCTTC. Translating it yields CSAPLSGSSYNEQFF.

The rearrangement links TRBV20-1 to TRBJ2-1; 12 nucleotides line up with TRBD2. Trimming removed 6 bases from V and 10 bases from J; junction bases left unmatched: 4. Germline assignment: CDR1 DFQATT and CDR2 SNEGSKA (reference sequence). CDR3 length: 12 amino acids. Here the CDR3 DNA reads TGCAGTGCCCGACTAGCGGGAGTCGAGCAGTTCTTC. Translation: CSARLAGVEQFF.

The V and J genes are TRBV5-1 and TRBJ1-2, with D possibly being TRBD1 (5 bases). The CDR3 spans 15 residues. V lost 1 base, J lost 2 bases, and 12 bases lay in between. The germline V gene has CDR1 SGHRS and CDR2 YFSETQ. The CDR3 is CASSLLLGANYGYTF. CDR3 in DNA: TGCGCCAGCAGCTTGCTTTTAGGGGCGAACTATGGCTACACCTTC.

The genes are TRBV30 and TRBJ2-2; D not resolved. This CDR3 has 14 amino acids. CDR1 is GTSNPN and CDR2 is SVGIG in the germline V gene (reference sequence). V lost 4 bases and J 4 bases, leaving 13 bases between the germline ends. The CDR3 nucleotides read TGTGCCTGGATGGGTGTCTGGGGCACCGGGGAGCTGTTTTTT. It is translated as CAWMGVWGTGELFF. Using reference TRBV30 and TRBJ2-2 for the parts outside the CDR3, the full variable domain is SQTIHQWPATLVQPVGSPLSLECTVEGTSNPNLYWYRQAAGRGLQLLFYSVGIGQISSEVPQNLSASRPQDRQFILSSKKLLLSDSGFYLCAWMGVWGTGELFFGEGSRLTVL.

V and J are TRBV12-3 or TRBV12-4 and TRBJ1-2; perhaps TRBD1 as D (5 bases). The CDR3 has 13 amino acids. Trimming removed 7 bases at V and 6 bases at J, with 15 bases between. The CDR3 DNA sequence: TGTGCCAGCACCGAGGCGGGGGGGGATGGCTACACCTTC. Protein: CASTEAGGDGYTF.

The gene calls are TRBV6-5 and TRBJ1-2; no firm D call. This CDR3 spans 13 amino acids. Trimming left V 6 bases short and J 2 bases short, with 10 bases between. CDR1 and CDR2 from the germline V gene are MNHEY and SVGAGI. This CDR3 is CASRTGSNYGYTF. CDR3 nucleotide sequence: TGTGCCAGCAGAACGGGGTCCAACTATGGCTACACCTTC.

This chain links TRBV9 with TRBJ2-2, with D tentatively TRBD1 or TRBD2 (5 bases each). The V gene's germline CDR1 is SGDLS and CDR2 YYNGEE. The CDR3 consists of 15 residues. The ends were cut back, 0 bases at V and 4 bases at J, with 10 bases in the middle. CDR3 coding DNA: TGTGCCAGCAGCGTAGTCCCGGGGACCACCGGGGAGCTGTTTTTT. Its protein is CASSVVPGTTGELFF.

The chain links TRBV6-6 to TRBJ2-2; no clear D gene. In germline, CDR1 is MNHNY, CDR2 SVGAGI (reference sequence). V was trimmed by 2 bases and J by 6 bases, leaving 1 base between them. The CDR3 has 11 residues. The CDR3, as DNA: TGTGCCAGCAGTTACCCCGGGGAGCTGTTTTTT. The encoded protein is CASSYPGELFF.

The V gene is TRBV4-2, the J gene TRBJ2-2; D not certain. The CDR3 spans 17 residues. Trimming stripped 0 bases from V and 0 bases from J, with 11 bases between. In germline, CDR1 is LGHNA, CDR2 YNFKEQ. The CDR3, as DNA: TGTGCCAGCAGCCAAGAAACTGTGGCGGCGAACACCGGGGAGCTGTTTTTT. It codes for CASSQETVAANTGELFF.

The rearrangement links TRBV29-1 to TRBJ1-1; D remains unclear. Germline-derived CDR1 and CDR2 are SQVTM and ANQGSEA. CDR3 length: 11 residues. V was clipped by 5 bases and J by 7 bases, with 11 bases between them. CDR3 DNA sequence: TGCAGCGTTTCTGATCTGATTGAAGCTTTCTTT. This translates into CSVSDLIEAFF. Full variable domain (rest looked up from reference TRBV29-1 and TRBJ1-1): SAVISQKPSRDICQRGTSLTIQCQVDSQVTMMFWYRQQPGQSLTLIATANQGSEATYESGFVIDKFPISRPNLTFSTLTVSNMSPEDSSIYLCSVSDLIEAFFGQGTRLTVV.

The J gene is TRBJ2-7, the V gene TRBV4-1, with D perhaps TRBD1 (5 bases). CDR1 is MGHRA and CDR2 is YSYEKL in the germline V gene. The CDR3 is 15 residues long. Trimming removed 2 bases from V and 3 bases from J, with 14 bases in between. The CDR3, as DNA: TGCGCCAGCAGCCAATCGCAAGGGGAAGTCTACGAGCAGTACTTC. Its protein is CASSQSQGEVYEQYF.

V usage is TRBV13 and J usage is TRBJ2-3; 11 bases are a match to TRBD2. Germline CDR1 and CDR2: PRHDT and FYEKMQ (reference sequence). The CDR3 covers 15 residues. Trimming took 4 bases from V and 2 from J; bases not matched to a gene: 2. The CDR3 loop is CASSSLAGDTDTQYF. The DNA of the CDR3 is TGTGCCAGCAGCTCACTAGCGGGGGACACAGATACGCAGTATTTT.

The J gene is TRBJ1-6, the V gene TRBV6-1; unclear D gene. With 1 base removed from V and 3 bases from J, the gap between germline ends came to 7 bases. The CDR3 contains 15 residues. Germline V CDR1 and CDR2: MNHNS, SASEGT. The CDR3 protein is CASSEVGGYNSPLHF. The CDR3 DNA is TGTGCCAGCAGTGAAGTTGGAGGCTATAATTCACCCCTCCACTTT.

J is TRBJ1-5 and V is TRBV15, with D possibly matching TRBD1 (5 bases). The CDR3 has 16 residues. Trimming took off 0 bases at V and 3 bases at J, with 12 bases between the two ends. Per the germline V gene, CDR1 is LNHNV and CDR2 is YYDKDF (reference sequence). CDR3 DNA: TGTGCCACCAGCAGAGATGGAGTGGGGGTCAATCAGCCCCAGCATTTT. Translating it yields CATSRDGVGVNQPQHF. The full variable domain, rest sourced from reference TRBV15 and TRBJ1-5, is DAMVIQNPRYQVTQFGKPVTLSCSQTLNHNVMYWYQQKSSQAPKLLFHYYDKDFNNEADTPDNFQSRRPNTSFCFLDIRSPGLGDTAMYLCATSRDGVGVNQPQHFGDGTRLSIL.

The chain joins TRBV12-3 or TRBV12-4 to TRBJ2-5; the match to TRBD1 covers 9 bases. V shed 3 bases, J shed 3 bases, and the junction held 5 bases outside the gene matches. The CDR3 spans 15 residues. The CDR3 loop is CASSFWGQGEETQYF. Here the CDR3 DNA reads TGTGCCAGCAGTTTCTGGGGACAGGGTGAAGAGACCCAGTACTTC.

The chain links TRBV28 to TRBJ1-2, with no clear D. CDR1 MDHEN and CDR2 SYDVKM come from the germline V gene. The CDR3 has 10 residues. Trimming cost V 8 bases and J 2 bases, with 3 bases left between them. The CDR3 is CASYNYGYTF. The DNA for the CDR3 is TGTGCCAGCTACAACTATGGCTACACCTTC.

This chain connects TRBV19 to TRBJ2-2; 9 nucleotides match TRBD2. CDR1 LNHDA and CDR2 SQIVND come from the germline V gene (reference sequence). Germline trimming cut 6 bases from V and 4 bases from J; bases unmatched to any gene: 6. The CDR3 totals 15 residues. For the CDR3, the DNA is TGTGCCAGTAGCCCTAGCGGGATTAGCACCGGGGAGCTGTTTTTT. Translating gives CASSPSGISTGELFF.